The next 28 T cell receptor beta chains were all read from a single sample in a study of early T cells in non-severe SARS-CoV-2 infection. In TCRdb, the 5' RACE reads were re-called with MiXCR into one record per CDR3 protein. This table holds approximately 100,000 distinct CDR3 sequences, 16% found once. The sequenced material came from whole blood. The receptors shown here come from an adult who was a healthcare worker with PCR-confirmed SARS-CoV-2 infection or an uninfected control (not recorded which).

There are a few counts of this clonotype. V gene TRBV12-3 or TRBV12-4 combines with J gene TRBJ1-5, with D possibly matching TRBD1 (6 bases). The CDR3 has 13 amino acids. Trimming took off 5 bases at V and 7 bases at J, with 12 bases between the two ends. CDR3 region: CASSLQQGQPQHF. CDR3 sequence (DNA): TGTGCCAGCAGTCTCCAACAGGGCCAGCCCCAGCATTTT.

CDR3: CASSLTIRWGAHGYTF. The CDR3 DNA sequence: TGTGCCAGCAGCTTAACGATCAGATGGGGGGCCCATGGCTACACCTTC. The V and J genes are TRBV7-9 and TRBJ1-2, with TRBD1 as a possible D gene (6 bases). The CDR3 spans 16 residues. CDR1 and CDR2 (germline): SEHNR, FQNEAQ (reference sequence). V was cut by 2 bases and J by 6 bases, with 19 bases left in between.

This clonotype was detected a few times. The chain is built from TRBV2 and TRBJ2-3; either TRBD1 or TRBD2 may fit D (6 bases each). Germline CDR1 SNHLY, CDR2 FYNNEI. The CDR3 has 15 amino acids. V lost 6 bases and J lost 10, with 23 bases in between. The CDR3 DNA is TGTGCCAGCAGCCCCTCGGGGGCCGGTTCCCCTTCGCAGTATTTT. Its protein is CASSPSGAGSPSQYF.

V and J are TRBV6-1 and TRBJ1-1, with no clear D. V shed 9 bases and J shed 3 bases, with 20 bases lying between them. CDR1 MNHNS and CDR2 SASEGT come from the germline V gene. The CDR3 loop spans 15 amino acids. The CDR3 here is CASSHRSKGHTEAFF. CDR3 nucleotides: TGTGCCAGTAGCCACAGATCCAAAGGGCACACTGAAGCTTTCTTT.

The rearrangement links TRBV5-1 to TRBJ2-7, with 7 bases matching TRBD1. CDR1 SGHRS and CDR2 YFSETQ come from the germline V gene. The ends lost 7 bases at V and 0 bases at J; junction bases unmatched: 4. The CDR3 totals 13 residues. CDR3 loop: CASGRDSSYEQYF. Written as DNA, the CDR3 is TGCGCCAGCGGCCGGGACAGCTCCTACGAGCAGTACTTC. Full variable domain (remainder filled in from reference TRBV5-1 and TRBJ2-7): KAGVTQTPRYLIKTRGQQVTLSCSPISGHRSVSWYQQTPGQGLQFLFEYFSETQRNKGNFPGRFSGRQFSNSRSEMNVSTLELGDSALYLCASGRDSSYEQYFGPGTRLTVT.

The V gene is TRBV28, the J gene TRBJ1-1; D is ambiguous. Germline loops: CDR1 MDHEN, CDR2 SYDVKM. The CDR3 has 11 amino acids. Trimming removed 7 bases from V and 5 bases from J, with 8 bases in between. Written as DNA, the CDR3 is TGTGCCAGCACGTTGGATACTGAAGCTTTCTTT. It is translated as CASTLDTEAFF.

The genes are TRBV28 and TRBJ1-5; unclear D gene. Trimming left V 5 bases short and J 5 bases short, with 16 bases between. From germline, CDR1 is MDHEN and CDR2 SYDVKM. The CDR3 contains 15 residues. CDR3 sequence reads: CASSPGPLPHQPQHF. The DNA of the CDR3 is TGTGCCAGCAGTCCCGGTCCGCTCCCCCATCAGCCCCAGCATTTT.

The DNA for the CDR3 is TGCAGTGCTACCGTTTTTGGACTAGCGGGAGTGCGGTACAATGAGCAGTTCTTC. Translated, it gives CSATVFGLAGVRYNEQFF. This chain connects TRBV20-1 to TRBJ2-1; the match to TRBD2 covers 13 bases. The length of the CDR3 is 18 residues. The germline V gene encodes CDR1 DFQATT and CDR2 SNEGSKA (reference sequence). V lost 4 bases and J lost 4; bases outside the gene matches: 13.

This clonotype came up a few times. The chain couples TRBV12-3 or TRBV12-4 to TRBJ2-3; 10 nucleotides agree with TRBD1. J was trimmed by 14 bases and V by 5 bases; bases with no gene match: 19. The CDR3 sequence is 16 residues long. The CDR3 nucleotides are TGTGCCAGCAGTCCGCTCGGGACAGGGGCCCATCTGTTTCGGTATTTT. This gives the protein CASSPLGTGAHLFRYF.

The rearrangement uses TRBV11-2 and TRBJ2-5, with TRBD2 matching 7 bases. The CDR3 covers 17 residues. Germline CDR1 is SGHAT and CDR2 is FQNNGV. After removal of 4 bases from V and 1 base from J, the junction contained 12 bases not matched to a gene. The CDR3 protein is CASSSFGLADTQETQYF. CDR3 nucleotides: TGTGCCAGCAGCTCCTTTGGGCTAGCGGACACCCAAGAGACCCAGTACTTC.

There are a few counts of this clonotype. The chain has TRBV6-2 or TRBV6-3 and TRBJ1-1; 8 positions agree with TRBD1. CDR1 MNHEY and CDR2 SVGEGT come from the germline V gene. CDR3 length: 16 residues. V shed 5 bases, J shed 4 bases, and the junction held 12 bases outside the gene matches. The CDR3 here is CASSRSWTGTSTEAFF. CDR3 in DNA: TGTGCCAGCAGTCGTTCCTGGACAGGGACAAGCACTGAAGCTTTCTTT.

The sample holds a few counts of this clonotype. The rearrangement uses TRBV5-1 and TRBJ1-1; D not resolved. V was trimmed by 4 bases and J by 1 base, leaving 11 bases between them. Germline V gene data show CDR1 as SGHRS and CDR2 as YFSETQ. This CDR3 has 14 residues. Here the CDR3 DNA reads TGCGCCAGCAGCCCGGAGTCTTGGAACACTGAAGCTTTCTTT. This gives the protein CASSPESWNTEAFF.

This clonotype appeared many times. V is TRBV12-3 or TRBV12-4 and J is TRBJ1-1; TRBD1 agrees at 9 bases. Trimming removed 6 bases from V and 4 bases from J; junction bases left unmatched: 6. This CDR3 is 14 amino acids long. The CDR3 is CASSGTGLGTEAFF. CDR3 coding DNA: TGTGCCAGCAGCGGGACAGGGTTGGGCACTGAAGCTTTCTTT.

This chain uses TRBV5-6 with TRBJ2-7; D unclear. The CDR3 is made up of 13 amino acids. The germline CDR1 and CDR2 sequences are SGHDT and YYEEEE. Between the trimmed V and J ends, which lost 3 bases and 6 bases, there was a span of 13 bases. CDR3 in amino acids: CASSYPLPAEQYF. In DNA, the CDR3 is TGTGCCAGCAGCTACCCCTTACCGGCCGAGCAGTACTTC.

This clonotype was counted at least ten times. J is TRBJ2-3 and V is TRBV10-3, with D uncertain. The CDR3 runs 11 residues. The germline V gene encodes CDR1 ENHRY and CDR2 SYGVKD. Trimming took 8 bases from V and 3 from J, leaving 6 bases between them. The CDR3 DNA reads as TGTGCCATCGCGGTGACAGATACGCAGTATTTT. Its translation: CAIAVTDTQYF.

The chain is built from TRBV5-5 and TRBJ2-1; D is uncertain. Germline V gene sequence: CDR1 SGHKS, CDR2 YYEKEE (reference sequence). The CDR3 is 13 amino acids. V lost 6 bases, J lost 0 bases, and 7 bases lay in between. CDR3: CASTSGSYNEQFF. In DNA, the CDR3 is TGTGCCAGCACGAGTGGCTCCTACAATGAGCAGTTCTTC.

The rearrangement joins TRBV20-1 to TRBJ2-4; TRBD1 aligns across 9 bases. Losses at the gene ends were 5 bases for V and 7 bases for J; bases not matched to a gene: 9. CDR3 length equals 14 residues. Per germline, CDR1 DFQATT and CDR2 SNEGSKA (reference sequence). CDR3 in amino acids: CSAPEQGAGNIQYF. As DNA, the CDR3 is TGCAGTGCTCCAGAACAGGGGGCAGGGAACATTCAGTACTTC.

The sample holds a few counts of this clonotype. This chain uses TRBV3-1 with TRBJ1-5; D not certain. Germline CDR1 LGHDT, CDR2 YNNKEL (reference sequence). V was pared by 1 base and J by 4 bases, with 8 bases between. The CDR3 runs to 14 residues. The CDR3, as DNA: TGTGCCAGCAGCCAAGGAGCTGTTAATCAGCCCCAGCATTTT. Its protein is CASSQGAVNQPQHF.

J is TRBJ1-4 and V is TRBV7-2; 9 bases agree with TRBD1. The junction had 6 bases not matched to a gene; V was cut back by 5 bases and J by 8 bases. The CDR3 is 14 residues long. The germline V gene has CDR1 SGHTA and CDR2 FQGNSA. CDR3 DNA sequence: TGTGCCAGCAGCGCTACAGGGGGCGAGGAAAAACTGTTTTTT. Translating it yields CASSATGGEEKLFF.

This clonotype turned up a few times. The CDR3 loop reads CATSDSSGSGNEQFF. CDR3 DNA sequence: TGTGCCACCAGTGACTCTAGCGGGAGTGGGAATGAGCAGTTCTTC. The genes are TRBV24-1 and TRBJ2-1, with 10 bases lining up with TRBD2. With 4 bases clipped from V and 7 bases from J, the junction kept 6 bases outside the gene matches. There are 15 residues in the CDR3. The germline gives CDR1 KGHDR, CDR2 SFDVKD.

This clonotype has just a few counts. The chain uses TRBV19 and TRBJ1-4; D might be TRBD1 (5 bases). CDR1 is LNHDA, CDR2 SQIVND, per germline (reference sequence). Trimming left V 1 base short and J 7 bases short, with 22 bases between. This CDR3 is built from 18 residues. The CDR3 sequence: CASSIVLQGKVLCEKLFF. The CDR3 DNA sequence: TGTGCCAGTAGTATAGTTCTCCAGGGCAAAGTCTTATGTGAAAAACTGTTTTTT.

The rearrangement uses TRBV27 and TRBJ1-5; the match to TRBD1 covers 8 bases. This CDR3 spans 14 amino acids. Germline-derived CDR1 and CDR2 are MNHEY and SMNVEV (reference sequence). V gave up 5 bases and J gave up 6 bases; unmatched junction bases: 6. CDR3 in DNA: TGTGCCAGCAGTCCCCGGACAGGGTTTCAGCCCCAGCATTTT. Translated, it gives CASSPRTGFQPQHF.

This chain connects TRBV5-4 to TRBJ1-1; possibly TRBD1 for D (5 bases). Germline CDR1 and CDR2: SGHNT and YYREEE (reference sequence). Trimming removed 6 bases at V and 1 base at J, with 16 bases between. CDR3 size: 15 residues. The CDR3 DNA follows: TGTGCCAGCACCCACGCCAGGGAGACGAACACTGAAGCTTTCTTT. It translates to CASTHARETNTEAFF.

The chain combines TRBV12-3 or TRBV12-4 with TRBJ2-7; either TRBD1 or TRBD2 may supply D (5 bases each). This CDR3 is 16 amino acids long. V shed 2 bases and J shed 6 bases, with 20 bases lying between them. CDR3 sequence reads: CASSLPPGPSPSEQYF. As DNA, the CDR3 is TGTGCCAGCAGTTTACCCCCGGGACCTAGTCCCTCCGAGCAGTACTTC.

This clonotype was recorded a few times. The chain combines TRBV29-1 with TRBJ2-1, with no clear D. From germline, CDR1 is SQVTM and CDR2 ANQGSEA. There are 12 residues in the CDR3. Trimming pared 7 bases from V and 5 bases from J, leaving 12 bases between. The CDR3 is CSALDGDNEQFF. The CDR3 coding sequence is TGCAGCGCCCTAGACGGTGACAATGAGCAGTTCTTC.

The chain has TRBV11-2 and TRBJ1-4; D call uncertain. Trimming removed 0 bases from V and 7 bases from J, with 9 bases in between. The germline V gene encodes CDR1 SGHAT and CDR2 FQNNGV. CDR3 length equals 14 residues. CDR3 coding DNA: TGTGCCAGCAGCTTAGATCGGGGTAGTGAAAAACTGTTTTTT. Its translation is CASSLDRGSEKLFF. The variable domain in full, with the rest retrieved from reference TRBV11-2 and TRBJ1-4, is EAGVAQSPRYKIIEKRQSVAFWCNPISGHATLYWYQQILGQGPKLLIQFQNNGVVDDSQLPKDRFSAERLKGVDSTLKIQPAKLEDSAVYLCASSLDRGSEKLFFGSGTQLSVL.

The V call is TRBV20-1, the J call TRBJ2-1, with 11 bases fitting TRBD2. The germline CDR1 and CDR2 sequences are DFQATT and SNEGSKA (reference sequence). The CDR3 runs 17 residues. The ends lost 1 base at V and 0 bases at J; junction bases unmatched: 5. This CDR3 is CSARVAGGSYSYNEQFF. Here the CDR3 DNA reads TGCAGTGCTAGAGTAGCGGGAGGGTCTTACTCCTACAATGAGCAGTTCTTC.

This clonotype was recorded a few times. The rearrangement uses TRBV11-2 and TRBJ2-2; D is possibly TRBD2 (5 bases). CDR3 length: 16 residues. Trimming took off 2 bases at V and 3 bases at J, with 13 bases between the two ends. Per germline, CDR1 SGHAT and CDR2 FQNNGV. The CDR3 region is CASSLTRGFDTGELFF. CDR3 nucleotides: TGTGCCAGCAGCTTAACCAGAGGGTTTGACACCGGGGAGCTGTTTTTT.